This TCR beta chain was sequenced for a study of radiotherapy plus CTLA-4 blockade in lung cancer. On this clone: Its antigen remains unknown.

Study-level points and caveats: In blood, after radiotherapy plus ipilimumab, tumor-derived TCR clones expanded. Together with interferon-beta, which increased in serum after radiation, early dynamic changes in blood T cell clones were reportedly the best predictors of response.

Sequenced by immunoSEQ multiplex PCR; TCRdb stores in-frame clones only, minus some. The top ten hold roughly 5% of the sample, which has more than 90,000 clones, approximately 80% seen once. The CDR3 runs to 15 residues. Germline CDR1 SGHVS, CDR2 FQNEAQ. Between the trimmed V and J ends, which lost 1 base and 5 bases, there was a span of 12 bases. Sequenced material: peripheral blood, taken from a patient treated with radiotherapy plus ipilimumab. The genes are TRBV7-8 and TRBJ1-3; possible D gene TRBD1, 5 bases. The source of this sequence is a human donor with non-small cell lung cancer who had a partial response to radiotherapy plus ipilimumab. The CDR3 sequence: CASSLGQGLRNTIYF. CDR3 sequence (DNA): TGTGCCAGCAGCTTAGGTCAGGGACTAAGAAACACCATATATTTT.